These 32 T cell receptor beta chains share one sample of origin, sequenced in a study of blood T cells in healthy people across ages. It was with a sample-barcoded 5' primer and a J-beta primer mix that a second PCR of about 6 to 12 cycles was run. TCRdb ran MiXCR on the 5' RACE reads and lists one entry per CDR3 protein. This sample yields about 780,000 distinct CDR3 sequences, of which 46% are seen a single time; less than 20% belongs to the top ten. Source material: blood. These receptors came from a man older than 75 in good health.

The chain combines TRBV7-3 with TRBJ1-2, with 9 positions matching TRBD1. Per the germline V gene, CDR1 is SGHTA and CDR2 is FQGTGA. This CDR3 comprises 13 residues. V shed 4 bases and J 9 bases; nucleotides not matched to a gene: 6. The CDR3, as DNA: TGTGCCAGCAGCTCAACCGGGACAGGGAGCTACACCTTC. This codes for CASSSTGTGSYTF.

This clonotype was picked up a small number of times. This rearrangement joins TRBV20-1 to TRBJ2-7; possible D gene TRBD1, 6 bases. This CDR3 has 13 residues. The ends were cut back, 4 bases at V and 3 bases at J, with 13 bases in the middle. CDR1 and CDR2 from the germline V gene are DFQATT and SNEGSKA (reference sequence). CDR3 sequence (DNA): TGCAGTGCTATTGGACAGCCCAACTACGAGCAGTACTTC. Translating it yields CSAIGQPNYEQYF.

In its sample, this clonotype was seen once. The chain combines TRBV12-3 or TRBV12-4 with TRBJ1-1; D is uncertain. The germline V and J ends were trimmed by 7 bases and 1 base, with 13 bases remaining between them. The CDR3 has 14 residues. This CDR3 is CASIPGRSNTEAFF. The CDR3 bases are TGTGCCAGCATACCAGGTCGGTCGAACACTGAAGCTTTCTTT.

This clonotype was seen a few times. The CDR3 DNA is TGTGCCAGCAGACAAGCGGGAGGGGGAACAGATACGCAGTATTTT. Translating it yields CASRQAGGGTDTQYF. The genes are TRBV6-2 or TRBV6-3 and TRBJ2-3, with 10 bases that match TRBD2. The germline CDR1 and CDR2 sequences are MNHEY and SVGEGT. The CDR3 covers 15 residues. V trimming: 6 bases; J trimming: 3 bases; junction bases outside the gene matches: 6.

The chain links TRBV12-3 or TRBV12-4 to TRBJ1-1; D not certain. CDR3 length: 13 amino acids. V was trimmed by 5 bases and J by 7 bases, leaving 14 bases between them. The CDR3 sequence: CASSVGGQLEAFF. CDR3 sequence (DNA): TGTGCCAGCAGTGTAGGAGGTCAGCTTGAAGCTTTCTTT.

This chain links TRBV12-3 or TRBV12-4 with TRBJ2-2; D is possibly TRBD1 (5 bases). Trimming pared 3 bases from V and 7 bases from J, leaving 6 bases between. The CDR3 runs 12 residues. The CDR3 DNA sequence: TGTGCCAGCAGTTTGGGGCACGGGGAGCTGTTTTTT. This translates into CASSLGHGELFF.

This clonotype was detected many times. This chain uses TRBV15 with TRBJ2-1, with 8 bases fitting TRBD2. V dropped 1 base and J dropped 5; count of bases not matched to a gene: 4. The CDR3 loop spans 15 amino acids. CDR1 is LNHNV and CDR2 is YYDKDF in the germline V gene (reference sequence). For the CDR3, the DNA is TGTGCCACCAGCAGAGCACTAGCGGCCAACAATGAGCAGTTCTTC. It specifies CATSRALAANNEQFF.

The rearrangement links TRBV4-2 to TRBJ2-3, with 11 bases fitting TRBD2. This CDR3 contains 16 residues. V dropped 3 bases and J dropped 1; count of bases not matched to a gene: 3. The germline V gene encodes CDR1 LGHNA and CDR2 YNFKEQ. The CDR3 coding sequence is TGTGCCAGCAGCCAGACACTAGCGGGAGGCACAGATACGCAGTATTTT. Protein: CASSQTLAGGTDTQYF.

The chain has TRBV9 and TRBJ1-5, with D unclear. V lost 5 bases, J lost 0 bases, and 9 bases lay in between. This CDR3 spans 14 amino acids. In germline, CDR1 is SGDLS, CDR2 YYNGEE. The CDR3 DNA follows: TGTGCCAGCAGTCCGACCTCTAGCAATCAGCCCCAGCATTTT. Translating gives CASSPTSSNQPQHF.

This chain uses TRBV10-2 with TRBJ1-1; weak D call: TRBD1 (5 bases). V gave up 4 bases and J gave up 2 bases, with 8 bases separating them. The CDR3 sequence is 13 residues long. Germline CDR1 WSHSY, CDR2 SAAADI. DNA for the CDR3: TGCGCCAGCAGTGGACAGATAAACACTGAAGCTTTCTTT. Protein: CASSGQINTEAFF.

This clonotype turned up a few times. The chain has TRBV6-2 or TRBV6-3 and TRBJ2-1; 8 bases fit TRBD2. Losses at the gene ends were 5 bases for V and 3 bases for J; bases not matched to a gene: 3. The CDR3 spans 14 residues. CDR1 and CDR2 from the germline V gene are MNHEY and SVGEGT. CDR3 in amino acids: CASSISGVYNEQFF. The CDR3 region has the DNA TGTGCCAGCAGTATTAGCGGGGTCTACAATGAGCAGTTCTTC.

In this sample, this clonotype turned up a few times. The chain employs TRBV5-1 and TRBJ2-1; 11 positions agree with TRBD2. The CDR3 has 18 amino acids. CDR1 and CDR2 from the germline V gene are SGHRS and YFSETQ. V shed 0 bases and J 7 bases; nucleotides not matched to a gene: 12. CDR3 protein: CASSLAPLTSGSINEQFF. CDR3 in DNA: TGCGCCAGCAGCTTGGCCCCCCTTACTAGCGGGAGTATTAATGAGCAGTTCTTC.

The table lists this clonotype with a few counts. This rearrangement joins TRBV5-1 to TRBJ2-3; 8 bases are a match to TRBD2. The CDR3 is 15 amino acids. The junction had 6 bases not matched to a gene; V was cut back by 3 bases and J by 3 bases. The germline CDR1 and CDR2 sequences are SGHRS and YFSETQ. The CDR3 protein is CASSSLAGLTDTQYF. In nucleotides, the CDR3 is TGCGCCAGCAGCTCCTTAGCGGGATTGACAGATACGCAGTATTTT.

This clonotype was recorded a few times. CDR3 region: CASSHGFEQYF. As DNA, the CDR3 is TGTGCCAGCAGCCATGGGTTCGAGCAGTACTTC. The V call is TRBV7-9, the J call TRBJ2-7; no clear D. The CDR3 has 11 amino acids. V shed 5 bases and J shed 6 bases, with 8 bases lying between them. Germline CDR1 is SEHNR and CDR2 is FQNEAQ (reference sequence). The whole variable domain, filled in from reference TRBV7-9 and TRBJ2-7, reads DTGVSQNPRHKITKRGQNVTFRCDPISEHNRLYWYRQTLGQGPEFLTYFQNEAQLEKSRLLSDRFSAERPKGSFSTLEIQRTEQGDSAMYLCASSHGFEQYFGPGTRLTVT.

This clonotype was counted only a few times. The chain links TRBV10-3 to TRBJ2-3; no clear D. CDR1 and CDR2 from the germline V gene are ENHRY and SYGVKD. The CDR3 runs to 14 residues. Trimming took 3 bases from V and 5 from J, leaving 12 bases between them. The chain's CDR3 is CAISDKLFGDTQYF. The CDR3 nucleotides read TGTGCCATCAGTGACAAATTGTTCGGAGATACGCAGTATTTT.

This chain uses TRBV5-1 with TRBJ2-1, with 9 bases that match TRBD1. The CDR3 extends over 14 amino acids. The junction had 8 bases not matched to a gene; V was cut back by 3 bases and J by 10 bases. CDR1 is SGHRS, CDR2 YFSETQ, per germline. The CDR3 coding sequence is TGCGCCAGCAGCTGGGGACAGGGCCCCTACGAGCAGTTCTTC. This sequence encodes CASSWGQGPYEQFF.

The rearrangement links TRBV7-2 to TRBJ2-7; D ambiguous. Trimming removed 1 base at V and 8 bases at J, with 9 bases between. The CDR3 totals 12 residues. Germline CDR1 is SGHTA and CDR2 is FQGNSA. As DNA, the CDR3 is TGTGCCAGCAGCTTAGGGGCGCAGCAGCAGTACTTC. Protein sequence: CASSLGAQQQYF.

This chain links TRBV11-2 with TRBJ2-1; possibly TRBD2 for D (6 bases). The germline gives CDR1 SGHAT, CDR2 FQNNGV. V was clipped by 0 bases and J by 4 bases, with 13 bases between them. This CDR3 comprises 16 residues. The CDR3 DNA follows: TGTGCCAGCAGCTTAGATCTTAGCGGCCCTTACAATGAGCAGTTCTTC. Protein product: CASSLDLSGPYNEQFF.

This clonotype was detected only a few times. This rearrangement joins TRBV9 to TRBJ2-7; 8 nucleotides agree with TRBD2. V dropped 3 bases and J dropped 4; count of bases not matched to a gene: 9. CDR1 and CDR2 (germline): SGDLS, YYNGEE. The CDR3 has 15 residues. CDR3 in amino acids: CASSGSSGSDYEQYF. In DNA form, the CDR3 reads TGTGCCAGCAGCGGTTCTAGCGGGTCTGATTACGAGCAGTACTTC.

This clonotype was counted at least ten times. The chain is built from TRBV27 and TRBJ2-3; 7 positions match TRBD2. This CDR3 has 15 residues. Per the germline V gene, CDR1 is MNHEY and CDR2 is SMNVEV (reference sequence). V lost 7 bases and J lost 3; bases outside the gene matches: 10. CDR3 nucleotides: TGTGCCAGCAATCCCCGGGACTATAGTACAGATACGCAGTATTTT. Amino acid sequence: CASNPRDYSTDTQYF.

This clonotype was seen a few times. V and J are TRBV7-2 and TRBJ2-7; tentative D call: TRBD2 (7 bases). Germline V gene lookup returns CDR1 SGHTA and CDR2 FQGNSA. Trimming removed 4 bases from V and 9 bases from J, with 13 bases in between. The CDR3 has 12 amino acids. In DNA, the CDR3 is TGTGCCAGCAGCTGGGGGGGCGGTTCGCAGTACTTC. This encodes CASSWGGGSQYF. Full variable domain (rest looked up from reference TRBV7-2 and TRBJ2-7): GAGVSQSPSNKVTEKGKDVELRCDPISGHTALYWYRQSLGQGLEFLIYFQGNSAPDKSGLPSDRFSAERTGGSVSTLTIQRTQQEDSAVYLCASSWGGGSQYFGPGTRLTVT.

The genes are TRBV29-1 and TRBJ2-1; D is possibly TRBD1 (6 bases). The tail of the sequence fits TRBJ2-7 better, so the J call may be wrong. In germline, CDR1 is SQVTM, CDR2 ANQGSEA. The CDR3 sequence is 11 residues long. The CDR3 sequence: CSVNRDNEQYF. The CDR3 bases are TGCAGCGTAAACAGGGACAATGAGCAGTACTTC.

This chain links TRBV4-2 with TRBJ2-4, with D tentatively TRBD2 (5 bases). The J call is in doubt because the DNA end fits TRBJ2-7 better. The CDR3 is 14 residues long. Germline V gene sequence: CDR1 LGHNA, CDR2 YNFKEQ. The CDR3 DNA is TGTGCCAGCAGCCAAGATGCTAGCTTCTCCGAGCAGTACTTC. This encodes CASSQDASFSEQYF.

The chain carries TRBV6-4 and TRBJ2-1; 14 bases agree with TRBD2. V was pared by 6 bases and J by 8 bases, with 6 bases of the junction left unmatched. Germline CDR1 reads MRHNA; CDR2 reads SNTAGT. CDR3 length: 15 amino acids. The CDR3 here is CASSPTSGGVHEQFF. The CDR3 DNA reads TGTGCCAGCAGCCCGACTAGCGGGGGGGTCCATGAGCAGTTCTTC.

The rearrangement links TRBV20-1 to TRBJ1-5; the D gene is possibly TRBD1 (5 bases). Trimming pared 4 bases from V and 6 bases from J, leaving 16 bases between. The CDR3 totals 14 residues. The germline V gene encodes CDR1 DFQATT and CDR2 SNEGSKA (reference sequence). In DNA form, the CDR3 reads TGCAGTGCTACCCCAGGGAGGGGAACTCAGCCCCAGCATTTT. Amino acids: CSATPGRGTQPQHF.

This clonotype was seen a few times. V is TRBV20-1 and J is TRBJ2-1; D is possibly TRBD2 (6 bases). The CDR3 has 16 residues. Trimming cost V 2 bases and J 0 bases, with 14 bases left between them. Per the germline V gene, CDR1 is DFQATT and CDR2 is SNEGSKA (reference sequence). The CDR3 loop reads CSARLPSVSSYNEQFF. The CDR3 DNA reads as TGCAGTGCTAGACTCCCTAGCGTCAGCTCCTACAATGAGCAGTTCTTC.

The chain joins TRBV29-1 to TRBJ2-1; weak D call: TRBD2 (5 bases). Per germline, CDR1 SQVTM and CDR2 ANQGSEA. The CDR3 has 11 amino acids. With 5 bases removed from V and 15 bases from J, the gap between germline ends came to 17 bases. The CDR3 DNA is TGCAGCGTTTTAGGAGGTGAAGTTAGGTTCTTC. This gives the protein CSVLGGEVRFF.

The chain couples TRBV25-1 to TRBJ2-3; unclear D gene. The CDR3 loop spans 12 amino acids. V gave up 5 bases and J gave up 3 bases, with 6 bases separating them. Germline-derived CDR1 and CDR2 are MGHDK and SYGVNS. CDR3 sequence reads: CASSKSTDTQYF. The CDR3 bases are TGTGCCAGCAGTAAAAGTACAGATACGCAGTATTTT.

The genes are TRBV20-1 and TRBJ2-3; 10 bases agree with TRBD2. J lost 2 bases, V lost 6 bases, and 5 bases had no gene match. CDR1 DFQATT and CDR2 SNEGSKA come from the germline V gene (reference sequence). This CDR3 has 14 residues. CDR3 DNA sequence: TGCAGTGCGAGGACTAGCGGAGACACAGATACGCAGTATTTT. Translating it yields CSARTSGDTDTQYF.

The chain recombines TRBV20-1 with TRBJ2-4; TRBD1 agrees at 10 bases. Trimming removed 2 bases from V and 4 bases from J; junction bases left unmatched: 2. The length of the CDR3 is 14 residues. The germline gives CDR1 DFQATT, CDR2 SNEGSKA (reference sequence). The CDR3 sequence is CSARWGQGKNIQYF. In DNA form, the CDR3 reads TGCAGTGCTAGATGGGGACAGGGGAAAAACATTCAGTACTTC.

This chain joins TRBV4-2 and TRBJ2-1; D unclear. The ends were cut back, 3 bases at V and 8 bases at J, with 14 bases in the middle. Germline-derived CDR1 and CDR2 are LGHNA and YNFKEQ. The CDR3 loop spans 14 amino acids. CDR3: CASSHGSLAHEQFF. The CDR3 DNA is TGTGCCAGCAGCCATGGATCTTTGGCGCATGAGCAGTTCTTC.

The chain joins TRBV6-2 or TRBV6-3 to TRBJ1-5; the D is unclear. CDR1 is MNHEY and CDR2 is SVGEGT in the germline V gene. V was trimmed by 4 bases and J by 4 bases, leaving 11 bases between them. The CDR3 totals 14 residues. The CDR3 spells CASSFLGRNQPQHF. The CDR3 DNA reads as TGTGCCAGCAGTTTCCTCGGACGTAATCAGCCCCAGCATTTT.